These 29 T cell receptor beta chains were sequenced from one sample in a study of blood T cell repertoires in COVID-19. Profiling relied on immunoSEQ multiplex PCR, and the TCRdb table lists in-frame clones only, not all of them. The sample lists under 350,000 clones, 70% to 90% occurring once. Sequencing was carried out using PBMCs or T cells enriched from blood (not recorded which). These receptors were obtained from a woman in her forties with acute COVID-19.

As DNA, the CDR3 is TGTGCCAGCAGCTCGAACCGGGACAGTCTCTTTGGCTACACCTTC. Encoded protein: CASSSNRDSLFGYTF. The chain employs TRBV7-8 and TRBJ1-2; the match to TRBD1 covers 7 bases. The CDR3 is 15 amino acids. The germline gives CDR1 SGHVS, CDR2 FQNEAQ. Trimming took 4 bases from V and 7 from J; bases not matched to a gene: 12.

This clone has a handful of counts. The chain is built from TRBV28 and TRBJ2-5; 14 nucleotides align to TRBD2. From germline, CDR1 is MDHEN and CDR2 SYDVKM. This CDR3 contains 15 residues. V dropped 6 bases and J dropped 5; count of bases not matched to a gene: 5. The CDR3 is CASRDGTSGSETQYF. In DNA form, the CDR3 reads TGTGCCAGCAGGGACGGGACTAGCGGGAGTGAGACCCAGTACTTC.

The chain recombines TRBV19 with TRBJ1-4; D perhaps matches TRBD1 (5 bases). V was shortened by 7 bases and J by 4 bases, with 16 bases between the two germline ends. Germline loops: CDR1 LNHDA, CDR2 SQIVND (reference sequence). The CDR3 is made up of 15 amino acids. In DNA, the CDR3 is TGTGCCAGTACTAATAGGGGCGGCGGTAATGAAAAACTGTTTTTT. Protein product: CASTNRGGGNEKLFF.

The sample holds one count of this clone. V usage is TRBV19 and J usage is TRBJ2-1; 9 nucleotides match TRBD2. The trim removed 1 base at V and 3 bases at J, leaving 4 bases unmatched. Germline V gives CDR1 LNHDA, CDR2 SQIVND (reference sequence). The CDR3 spans 16 residues. The DNA of the CDR3 is TGTGCCAGTAGTATAGTAGCGGGAGTACTCTACAATGAGCAGTTCTTC. It is translated as CASSIVAGVLYNEQFF.

V is TRBV5-1 and J is TRBJ2-7, with 14 positions matching TRBD2. Losses at the gene ends were 4 bases for V and 3 bases for J; bases not matched to a gene: 3. Germline assignment: CDR1 SGHRS and CDR2 YFSETQ. The CDR3 spans 15 residues. This CDR3 reads CASSRGLAGVYEQYF. CDR3 sequence (DNA): TGCGCCAGCAGCAGGGGACTAGCGGGAGTCTACGAGCAGTACTTC.

The chain joins TRBV7-2 to TRBJ1-1; a possible D gene is TRBD1 (6 bases). This CDR3 spans 15 amino acids. The germline V gene has CDR1 SGHTA and CDR2 FQGNSA. Trimming cost V 8 bases and J 1 base, with 17 bases left between them. DNA of the CDR3: TGTGCCAGCGAGCACAGGGAAGTCGGGAACACTGAAGCTTTCTTT. Encoded protein: CASEHREVGNTEAFF.

The chain recombines TRBV10-3 with TRBJ2-3; no definite D call. Per germline, CDR1 ENHRY and CDR2 SYGVKD. The CDR3 spans 18 residues. V was pared by 7 bases and J by 5 bases, with 28 bases between. CDR3 DNA: TGTGCCATCACCAGAAGCCCGACTCGTAGTGGAGTGGGAGATACGCAGTATTTT. Translating it yields CAITRSPTRSGVGDTQYF.

This chain links TRBV7-3 with TRBJ2-1; TRBD1 matches at 7 bases. This CDR3 region has 15 residues. J lost 6 bases, V lost 6 bases, and 11 bases had no gene match. Germline V gene lookup returns CDR1 SGHTA and CDR2 FQGTGA. CDR3 in DNA: TGTGCCAGCAGGAAACCGGGACAGTTCCTCAATGAGCAGTTCTTC. It translates to CASRKPGQFLNEQFF.

On this clone: This CDR3 is also generated by other DNA sequences in the sample. V gene TRBV9 combines with J gene TRBJ2-3; TRBD2 aligns across 13 bases. Germline CDR1 is SGDLS and CDR2 is YYNGEE. The CDR3 sequence is 16 residues long. Trimming cost V 4 bases and J 1 base; bases outside gene matches: 3. The CDR3 loop is CASSLGLAGGTDTQYF. The CDR3, as DNA: TGTGCCAGCAGCCTTGGACTAGCGGGGGGCACAGATACGCAGTATTTT.

The chain links TRBV24-1 to TRBJ2-1; TRBD2 matches 9 bases. The germline CDR1 and CDR2 sequences are KGHDR and SFDVKD. The CDR3 consists of 16 residues. The ends lost 9 bases at V and 5 bases at J; junction bases unmatched: 13. The CDR3 here is CATGRGDGGGDNEQFF. The CDR3 nucleotides are TGTGCCACCGGAAGGGGTGACGGCGGGGGGGACAATGAGCAGTTCTTC.

The chain is built from TRBV15 and TRBJ1-3, with D uncertain. The germline gives CDR1 LNHNV, CDR2 YYDKDF (reference sequence). The germline V and J ends were trimmed by 6 bases and 0 bases, with 6 bases remaining between them. The CDR3 runs 13 residues. The CDR3 region is CATRAPSGNTIYF. In DNA, the CDR3 is TGTGCCACCAGGGCCCCCTCTGGAAACACCATATATTTT.

The chain recombines TRBV7-6 with TRBJ2-5; a possible D gene is TRBD2 (5 bases). The CDR3 length is 11 residues. Trimming shortened V by 8 bases and J by 5 bases, and 9 bases separated the two germline ends. Germline loops: CDR1 SGHVS, CDR2 FNYEAQ. Here the CDR3 reads CASGGRETQYF. The CDR3 DNA is TGTGCCAGCGGCGGGCGGGAGACCCAGTACTTC. Full variable domain (remainder filled in from reference TRBV7-6 and TRBJ2-5): GAGVSQSPRYKVTKRGQDVALRCDPISGHVSLYWYRQALGQGPEFLTYFNYEAQQDKSGLPNDRFSAERPEGSISTLTIQRTEQRDSAMYRCASGGRETQYFGPGTRLLVL.

The CDR3 loop reads CASSLTLGGYEQYF. In nucleotides, the CDR3 is TGTGCCAGCAGCTTAACCCTCGGGGGGTACGAGCAGTACTTC. The V gene is TRBV7-9, the J gene TRBJ2-7; 7 positions match TRBD2. The CDR3 covers 14 residues. Looked up from germline, CDR1 is SEHNR and CDR2 is FQNEAQ (reference sequence). The trim removed 2 bases at V and 4 bases at J, leaving 5 bases unmatched.

The J gene is TRBJ1-2, the V gene TRBV9; perhaps TRBD1 as D (6 bases). The CDR3 runs 14 residues. Trimming pared 2 bases from V and 2 bases from J, leaving 10 bases between. The germline gives CDR1 SGDLS, CDR2 YYNGEE. The CDR3, as DNA: TGTGCCAGCAGCGTCGGGGGGCTAAACTATGGCTACACCTTC. Translating it yields CASSVGGLNYGYTF.

The chain carries TRBV6-2 or TRBV6-3 and TRBJ1-2; 9 nucleotides line up with TRBD1. V gave up 6 bases and J gave up 7 bases; unmatched junction bases: 6. The CDR3 contains 13 residues. Germline V CDR1 and CDR2: MNHEY, SVGEGT. Here the CDR3 reads CASSLGTGLGYTF. The CDR3 DNA follows: TGTGCCAGCAGCCTGGGGACAGGGCTTGGCTACACCTTC.

Comments on this clone: The same CDR3 is also encoded by other DNA sequences in this sample. This chain uses TRBV19 with TRBJ1-1; possibly TRBD1 for D (5 bases). Germline values: CDR1 LNHDA, CDR2 SQIVND (reference sequence). The CDR3 has 14 amino acids. V was trimmed by 3 bases and J by 2 bases, leaving 10 bases between them. CDR3 DNA sequence: TGTGCCAGTAGTATTTTGGGACTTAACACTGAAGCTTTCTTT. This encodes CASSILGLNTEAFF.

V usage is TRBV19 and J usage is TRBJ1-5; D remains unclear. Between the trimmed V and J ends, which lost 3 bases and 3 bases, there was a span of 15 bases. From germline, CDR1 is LNHDA and CDR2 SQIVND (reference sequence). The CDR3 runs 16 residues. CDR3 in DNA: TGTGCCAGTAGTATCCAAGGCAGGCCCTTCAATCAGCCCCAGCATTTT. This encodes CASSIQGRPFNQPQHF.

This clone was seen only once. The rearrangement joins TRBV7-9 to TRBJ1-2; TRBD1 agrees at 8 bases. V gave up 1 base and J gave up 8 bases; unmatched junction bases: 6. This CDR3 has 14 residues. Germline V CDR1 and CDR2: SEHNR, FQNEAQ (reference sequence). The CDR3: CASSLEGPGGGYTF. In nucleotides, the CDR3 is TGTGCCAGCAGCTTAGAGGGGCCAGGGGGCGGCTACACCTTC.

This clone was seen only once. The gene calls are TRBV29-1 and TRBJ2-1; 12 nucleotides line up with TRBD2. The CDR3 length is 19 residues. Losses at the gene ends were 2 bases for V and 1 base for J; bases not matched to a gene: 12. Germline loops: CDR1 SQVTM, CDR2 ANQGSEA. The CDR3 region is CSVELLAGGPLGSYNEQFF. In DNA form, the CDR3 reads TGCAGCGTTGAACTGCTAGCGGGAGGGCCTTTGGGGTCCTACAATGAGCAGTTCTTC.

The chain links TRBV19 to TRBJ2-7; 8 nucleotides line up with TRBD1. The length of the CDR3 is 15 residues. Germline trimming cut 5 bases from V and 0 bases from J; bases unmatched to any gene: 6. The germline CDR1 and CDR2 sequences are LNHDA and SQIVND (reference sequence). The CDR3 region is CASSAGTGHSYEQYF. The DNA for the CDR3 is TGTGCCAGTAGTGCCGGGACAGGACACTCCTACGAGCAGTACTTC.

The CDR3 is CASASQGAIGNSPLHF. CDR3 bases: TGTGCTAGTGCCTCACAGGGGGCAATCGGTAATTCACCCCTCCACTTT. J is TRBJ1-6 and V is TRBV12-5, with TRBD1 matching over 9 bases. J lost 6 bases, V lost 7 bases, and 10 bases had no gene match. Germline-derived CDR1 and CDR2 are LGHNT and FRNRAP. This CDR3 spans 16 amino acids.

V gene TRBV12-5 combines with J gene TRBJ2-5; 7 positions agree with TRBD2. The germline gives CDR1 LGHNT, CDR2 FRNRAP. This CDR3 is built from 13 residues. The V and J ends lost 1 base and 5 bases, in that order; junction bases with no gene match: 1. The CDR3 reads CASGLAGGETQYF. Here the CDR3 DNA reads TGTGCTAGTGGTTTGGCCGGGGGGGAGACCCAGTACTTC.

The chain has TRBV5-1 and TRBJ1-6, with D possibly being TRBD1 (5 bases). CDR1 is SGHRS and CDR2 is YFSETQ in the germline V gene. The CDR3 covers 15 residues. Trimming pared 1 base from V and 7 bases from J, leaving 12 bases between. CDR3 sequence: CASSLTTVPNSPLHF. CDR3 sequence (DNA): TGCGCCAGCAGCTTGACGACAGTGCCCAATTCACCCCTCCACTTT. Complete variable domain (other parts from reference TRBV5-1 and TRBJ1-6): KAGVTQTPRYLIKTRGQQVTLSCSPISGHRSVSWYQQTPGQGLQFLFEYFSETQRNKGNFPGRFSGRQFSNSRSEMNVSTLELGDSALYLCASSLTTVPNSPLHFGNGTRLTVT.

The chain joins TRBV6-2 or TRBV6-3 to TRBJ2-5, with a weak D call TRBD1 (6 bases). The CDR3 has 14 amino acids. V lost 6 bases, J lost 2 bases, and 13 bases lay in between. Germline-derived CDR1 and CDR2 are MNHEY and SVGEGT. This CDR3 reads CASSKTTGQETQYF. The CDR3 nucleotides read TGTGCCAGCAGCAAAACGACAGGACAAGAGACCCAGTACTTC.

The rearrangement links TRBV6-1 to TRBJ1-6, with 8 bases lining up with TRBD1. CDR3 length: 16 residues. CDR1 and CDR2 (germline): MNHNS, SASEGT. After removal of 4 bases from V and 3 bases from J, the junction contained 5 bases not matched to a gene. This CDR3 reads CASSATGQGYNSPLHF. As DNA, the CDR3 is TGTGCCAGCAGTGCCACTGGACAGGGCTATAATTCACCCCTCCACTTT.

The count of this clone is one. The chain is built from TRBV2 and TRBJ2-7, with 9 nucleotides matching TRBD2. V lost 8 bases and J lost 2; bases outside the gene matches: 10. Germline assignment: CDR1 SNHLY and CDR2 FYNNEI. This CDR3 is 15 amino acids long. The CDR3 sequence is CASGRGIAGAYEQYF. Written as DNA, the CDR3 is TGTGCCAGCGGGCGGGGTATAGCGGGAGCCTACGAGCAGTACTTC.

The rearrangement joins TRBV14 to TRBJ1-1, with D possibly matching TRBD1 (6 bases). The germline V and J ends were trimmed by 1 base and 0 bases, with 15 bases remaining between them. Looked up from germline, CDR1 is SGHDN and CDR2 is FVKESK. The CDR3 spans 17 residues. The CDR3 loop is CASSQGGQYHMNTEAFF. For the CDR3, the DNA is TGTGCCAGCAGCCAAGGTGGACAGTACCACATGAACACTGAAGCTTTCTTT.

This clone appeared once. The chain carries TRBV27 and TRBJ2-1, with 11 positions matching TRBD1. CDR3 size: 16 residues. J lost 7 bases, V lost 4 bases, and 9 bases had no gene match. Germline V gene data show CDR1 as MNHEY and CDR2 as SMNVEV (reference sequence). The CDR3 bases are TGTGCCAGCAGTTCCCTGGGACAGGGGGTGGAGAATGAGCAGTTCTTC. This sequence encodes CASSSLGQGVENEQFF.

The V and J genes are TRBV11-3 and TRBJ2-1, with D perhaps matching TRBD2 (6 bases). The CDR3 totals 14 residues. The germline V and J ends were trimmed by 5 bases and 6 bases, with 14 bases remaining between them. CDR1 and CDR2 (germline): SGHNT, YENEEA. CDR3 amino acids: CASSPRGIGNEQFF. DNA of the CDR3: TGTGCCAGCAGCCCCCGGGGGATTGGCAATGAGCAGTTCTTC. The complete variable domain, with remaining parts taken from reference TRBV11-3 and TRBJ2-1, reads EAGVVQSPRYKIIEKKQPVAFWCNPISGHNTLYWYLQNLGQGPELLIRYENEEAVDDSQLPKDRFSAERLKGVDSTLKIQPAELGDSAVYLCASSPRGIGNEQFFGPGTRLTVL.